This TCR beta chain derives from a study of OX40 agonist ivuxolimab in advanced cancers. On the study more broadly: Ivuxolimab, which is an agonistic anti-OX40 (CD134) antibody, was administered to the patients. The study gave patients intravenous ivuxolimab at 0.01 to 10 mg/kg every 2 weeks. General observations from the study: Averaged across samples, CD8+ T cells carried more expanded clones than CD4+ did.

With respect to this clone: Antigen: not known.

Germline CDR1 reads SNHLY; CDR2 reads FYNNEI. There are 16 residues in the CDR3. V lost 8 bases and J 1 base, leaving 20 bases between the germline ends. Sequencing used immunoSEQ multiplex PCR; TCRdb keeps in-frame clones, though not all of them. There are approximately 60,000 clones in the sample; roughly 87% occur only once, and 0.3% to 0.45% lies in the top ten. Autoimmune disease history or systemic immunosuppression led to patients being barred. This sequence originates from an adult with an advanced solid tumor such as melanoma, head and neck, liver or kidney cancer. The V gene is TRBV2, the J gene TRBJ2-5; D perhaps matches TRBD1 (5 bases). The specimen comprised CD4+ or CD8+ T cells sorted from blood, sampled in a trial of the OX40 agonist ivuxolimab. The CDR3 DNA follows: TGTGCCAGCCACAGGTTTCTTCTCGACGCCCAAGAGACCCAGTACTTC. As protein: CASHRFLLDAQETQYF. Based on the CDR3 plus reference TRBV2 and TRBJ2-5, the full variable domain is EPEVTQTPSHQVTQMGQEVILRCVPISNHLYFYWYRQILGQKVEFLVSFYNNEISEKSEIFDDQFSVERPDGSNFTLKIRSTKLEDSAMYFCASHRFLLDAQETQYFGPGTRLLVL.